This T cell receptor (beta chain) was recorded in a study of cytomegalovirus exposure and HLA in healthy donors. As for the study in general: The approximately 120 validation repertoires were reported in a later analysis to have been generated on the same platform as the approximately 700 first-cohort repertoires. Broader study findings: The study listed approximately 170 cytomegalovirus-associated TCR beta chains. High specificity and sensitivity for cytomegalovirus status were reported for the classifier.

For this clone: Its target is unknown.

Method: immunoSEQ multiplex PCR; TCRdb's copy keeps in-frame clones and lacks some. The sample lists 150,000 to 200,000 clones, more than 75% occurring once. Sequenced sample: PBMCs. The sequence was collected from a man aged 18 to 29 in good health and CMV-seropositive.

CDR3: CASSLGQGGPYEQYF. CDR3 bases: TGTGCCAGCAGCTTGGGGCAGGGTGGCCCCTACGAGCAGTACTTC. The V call is TRBV7-2, the J call TRBJ2-7; D might be TRBD1 (5 bases). This CDR3 region has 15 residues. With 3 bases removed from V and 2 bases from J, the gap between germline ends came to 14 bases. Germline CDR1 reads SGHTA; CDR2 reads FQGNSA.